The present TCR beta chain was sequenced within a study of blood T cell repertoires in COVID-19. Study-wide context: PBMCs, B-cell-depleted T cells, or T cells were the source of the cDNA or gDNA that made up the material.

Participants, about 18 to 89 years old, spanned 24 US areas. Per the original methods: Amplification of reference gene primers provided the estimated nucleated cell counts. Libraries were prepared by immunoSEQ multiplex PCR; TCRdb keeps only in-frame clonotypes and omits some of them. From that table come the V and J calls and clone size; the DNA was used to work out D and trimming. Among roughly 150,000 clones listed, around 80% were seen once. The CDR3 runs 15 residues. Trimming at V came to 0 bases and at J to 10 bases, leaving 7 bases not matched to a gene. The germline V gene encodes CDR1 SGHTA and CDR2 FQGNSA.

The sequenced material came from PBMCs or T cells enriched from blood (not recorded which). The sequence was collected from a man aged 70-80 years who had been exposed to COVID-19. The chain joins TRBV7-2 to TRBJ2-3; TRBD2 agrees at 10 bases. CDR3 protein: CASSLAQAGGPPQYF. In nucleotides, the CDR3 is TGTGCCAGCAGCTTAGCGCAAGCGGGGGGGCCTCCGCAGTATTTT. Filled out from reference TRBV7-2 and TRBJ2-3, the complete variable domain reads GAGVSQSPSNKVTEKGKDVELRCDPISGHTALYWYRQSLGQGLEFLIYFQGNSAPDKSGLPSDRFSAERTGGSVSTLTIQRTQQEDSAVYLCASSLAQAGGPPQYFGPGTRLTVL.